This T cell receptor beta chain derives from a study of OX40 agonist ivuxolimab in advanced cancers. V dropped 4 bases and J dropped 4 bases, with 19 bases sitting between them. The CDR3 totals 15 residues. Germline V gives CDR1 GTSNPN, CDR2 SVGIG (reference sequence). Assay: immunoSEQ multiplex PCR; the TCRdb copy retains only in-frame clones and omits some. The top ten hold roughly 20% of the sample, which has about 37,000 clones, roughly nine tenths seen once. The material was CD4+ or CD8+ T cells sorted from blood, obtained in a trial of the OX40 agonist ivuxolimab. This TCR was recovered from an adult with an advanced solid tumor such as melanoma, head and neck, liver or kidney cancer. This chain joins TRBV30 and TRBJ2-5; either TRBD1 or TRBD2 may fit D (6 bases each). The CDR3 DNA reads TGTGCCTGGAACACGGGGGCTAGTCCCCGAGAGACCCAGTACTTC. Its protein product is CAWNTGASPRETQYF.